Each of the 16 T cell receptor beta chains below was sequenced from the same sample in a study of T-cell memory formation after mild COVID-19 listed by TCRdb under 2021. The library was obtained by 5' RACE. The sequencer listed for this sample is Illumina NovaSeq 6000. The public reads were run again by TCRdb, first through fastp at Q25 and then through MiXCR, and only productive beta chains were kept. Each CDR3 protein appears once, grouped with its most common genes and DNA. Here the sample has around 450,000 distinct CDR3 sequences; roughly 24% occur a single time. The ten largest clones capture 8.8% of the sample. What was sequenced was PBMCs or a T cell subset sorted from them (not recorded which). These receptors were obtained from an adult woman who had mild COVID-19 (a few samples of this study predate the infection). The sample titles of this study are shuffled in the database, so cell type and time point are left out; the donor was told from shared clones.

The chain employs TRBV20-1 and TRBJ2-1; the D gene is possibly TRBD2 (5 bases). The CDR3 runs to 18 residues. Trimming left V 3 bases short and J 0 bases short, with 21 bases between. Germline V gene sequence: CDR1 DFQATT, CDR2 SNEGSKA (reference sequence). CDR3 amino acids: CSARIPTAGRGSYNEQFF. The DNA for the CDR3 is TGCAGTGCTAGGATACCCACGGCGGGTCGAGGCTCCTACAATGAGCAGTTCTTC.

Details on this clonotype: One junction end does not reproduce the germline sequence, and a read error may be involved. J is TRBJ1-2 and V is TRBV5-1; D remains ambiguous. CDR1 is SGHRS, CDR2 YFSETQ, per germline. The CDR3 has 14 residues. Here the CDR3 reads CASSLVGSNDGYTF. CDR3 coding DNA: TGCGCCAGCAGCTTGGTGGGCAGTAACGATGGCTACACCTTC.

CDR3 bases: TGTGCCAGCAGCCAAGTCAGGGGGCTTGGGTACAATGAGCAGTTCTTC. Its protein product is CASSQVRGLGYNEQFF. V gene TRBV3-1 combines with J gene TRBJ2-1, with 8 bases fitting TRBD1. CDR3 size: 16 residues. Germline V lookup: CDR1 LGHDT, CDR2 YNNKEL (reference sequence). V was clipped by 1 base and J by 4 bases; unmatched bases: 6.

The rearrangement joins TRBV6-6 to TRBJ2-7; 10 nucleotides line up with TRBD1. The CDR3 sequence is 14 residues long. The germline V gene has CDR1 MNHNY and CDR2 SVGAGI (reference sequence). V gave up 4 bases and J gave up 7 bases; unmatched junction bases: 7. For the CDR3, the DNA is TGTGCCAGCAGTTCCGGGACAGGGGTACGGGAGCAGTACTTC. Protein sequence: CASSSGTGVREQYF.

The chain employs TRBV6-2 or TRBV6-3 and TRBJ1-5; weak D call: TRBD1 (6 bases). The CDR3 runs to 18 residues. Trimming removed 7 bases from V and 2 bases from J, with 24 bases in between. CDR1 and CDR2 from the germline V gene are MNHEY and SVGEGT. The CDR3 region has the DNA TGTGCCAGCAAGAAGAACGTACAGGGAAATGAAGGCAATCAGCCCCAGCATTTT. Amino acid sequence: CASKKNVQGNEGNQPQHF.

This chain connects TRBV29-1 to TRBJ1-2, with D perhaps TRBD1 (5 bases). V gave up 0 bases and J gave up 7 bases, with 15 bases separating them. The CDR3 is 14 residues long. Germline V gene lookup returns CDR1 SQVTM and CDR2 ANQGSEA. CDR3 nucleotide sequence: TGCAGCGTTGAAGATCTATGGGGGGGAGGTGGCTACACCTTC. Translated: CSVEDLWGGGGYTF.

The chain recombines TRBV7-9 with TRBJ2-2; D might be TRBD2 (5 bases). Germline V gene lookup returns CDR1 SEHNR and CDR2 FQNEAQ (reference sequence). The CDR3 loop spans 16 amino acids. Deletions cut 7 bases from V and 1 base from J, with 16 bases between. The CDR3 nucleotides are TGTGCCAGCAACCAACAGAGGGCTCGGAACACCGGGGAGCTGTTTTTT. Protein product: CASNQQRARNTGELFF.

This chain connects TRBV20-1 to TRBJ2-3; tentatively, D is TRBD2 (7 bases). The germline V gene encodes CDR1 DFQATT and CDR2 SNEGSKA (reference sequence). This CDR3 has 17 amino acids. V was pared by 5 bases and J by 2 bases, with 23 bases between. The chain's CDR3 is CSAARGATHFITDTQYF. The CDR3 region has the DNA TGCAGTGCTGCTCGGGGGGCCACGCACTTCATCACAGATACGCAGTATTTT.

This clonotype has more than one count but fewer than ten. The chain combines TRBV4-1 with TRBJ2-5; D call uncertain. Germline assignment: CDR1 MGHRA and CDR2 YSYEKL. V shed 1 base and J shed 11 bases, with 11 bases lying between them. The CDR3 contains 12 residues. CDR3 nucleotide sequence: TGCGCCAGCAGCCAAGTCGGAGCCATACAGTACTTC. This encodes CASSQVGAIQYF.

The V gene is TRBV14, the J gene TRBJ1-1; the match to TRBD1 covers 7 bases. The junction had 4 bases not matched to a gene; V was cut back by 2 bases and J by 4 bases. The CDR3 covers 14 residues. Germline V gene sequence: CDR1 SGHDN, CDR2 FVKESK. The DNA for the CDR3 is TGTGCCAGCAGCCAAAGGGGGCTAGCCACTGAAGCTTTCTTT. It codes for CASSQRGLATEAFF.

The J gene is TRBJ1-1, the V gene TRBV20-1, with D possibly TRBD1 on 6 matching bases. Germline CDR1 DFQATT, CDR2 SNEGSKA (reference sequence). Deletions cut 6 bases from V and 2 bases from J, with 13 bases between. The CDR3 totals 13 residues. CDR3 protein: CSARQEINTEAFF. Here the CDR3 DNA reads TGCAGTGCGCGACAGGAAATAAACACTGAAGCTTTCTTT.

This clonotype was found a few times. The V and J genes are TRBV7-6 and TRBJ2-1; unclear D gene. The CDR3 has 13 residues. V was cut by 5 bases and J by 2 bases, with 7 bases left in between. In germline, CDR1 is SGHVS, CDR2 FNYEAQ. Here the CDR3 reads CASSVDTYNEQFF. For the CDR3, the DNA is TGTGCCAGCAGCGTCGACACCTACAATGAGCAGTTCTTC.

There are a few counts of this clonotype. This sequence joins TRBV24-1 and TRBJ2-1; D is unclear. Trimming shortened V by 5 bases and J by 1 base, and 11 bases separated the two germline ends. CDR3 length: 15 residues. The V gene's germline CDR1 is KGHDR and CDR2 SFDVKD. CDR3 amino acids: CATSVSGLSYNEQFF. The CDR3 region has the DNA TGTGCCACCAGTGTGTCGGGCCTATCCTACAATGAGCAGTTCTTC.

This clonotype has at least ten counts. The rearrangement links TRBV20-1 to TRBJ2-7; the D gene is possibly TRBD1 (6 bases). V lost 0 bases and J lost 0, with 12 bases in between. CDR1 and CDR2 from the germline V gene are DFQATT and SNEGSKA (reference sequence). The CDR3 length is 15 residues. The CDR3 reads CSARDSQGHSYEQYF. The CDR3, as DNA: TGCAGTGCTAGAGATTCGCAGGGACACTCCTACGAGCAGTACTTC.

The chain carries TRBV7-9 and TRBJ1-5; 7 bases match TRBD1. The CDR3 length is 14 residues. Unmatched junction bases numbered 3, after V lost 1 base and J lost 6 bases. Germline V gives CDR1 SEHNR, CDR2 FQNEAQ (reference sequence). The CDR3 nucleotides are TGTGCCAGCAGCTTAGGGGACAGAAGTCAGCCCCAGCATTTT. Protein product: CASSLGDRSQPQHF.

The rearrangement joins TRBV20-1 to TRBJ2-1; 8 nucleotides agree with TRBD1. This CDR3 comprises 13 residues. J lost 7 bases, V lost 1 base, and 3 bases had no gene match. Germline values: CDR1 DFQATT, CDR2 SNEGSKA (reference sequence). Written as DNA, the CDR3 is TGCAGTGCTAGAGCCGACAGGGGAAATGAGCAGTTCTTC. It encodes CSARADRGNEQFF.